This is a list of T cell receptor beta chains from one sample in a study of cytomegalovirus exposure and HLA in healthy donors. Clones were read by immunoSEQ multiplex PCR, and TCRdb kept only the in-frame ones, dropping some. The profile covers around 170,000 clones, with more than 65% appearing a single time and about 0.5% taken by the ten largest. Sequenced: PBMCs. These receptors were taken from a woman aged 45-65 years in good health and CMV-seronegative. Each CDR3 is given without its conserved first and last residue.

j_call: TRBJ2-1
v_call: TRBV29-1
cdr3_aa: SVVTQLGNEQF

j_call: TRBJ1-1
v_call: TRBV11-3
cdr3_aa: ASSLRDTEAF

j_call: TRBJ2-7
v_call: TRBV6-4
cdr3_aa: ASNGTDEQY

j_call: TRBJ2-7
v_call: TRBV19
cdr3_aa: ASRPGGTFPAKQY

j_call: TRBJ2-7
v_call: TRBV2
cdr3_aa: ASSPTGVGEQY

j_call: TRBJ2-3
v_call: TRBV15
cdr3_aa: ATSRGVEDRMGDTQY

j_call: TRBJ2-5
v_call: TRBV7-9
cdr3_aa: ASSPSGKETQY

j_call: TRBJ2-7
v_call: TRBV5-1
cdr3_aa: ASSLTSSQYYEQY

j_call: TRBJ2-5
v_call: TRBV27
cdr3_aa: ASSFFGGTQY

j_call: TRBJ1-6
v_call: TRBV2
cdr3_aa: ASRRGAGNSPLH

j_call: TRBJ1-4
v_call: TRBV4-3
cdr3_aa: ASSQYAWGEKLF

j_call: TRBJ2-6
v_call: TRBV19
cdr3_aa: ASRTRDTGANVLT

j_call: TRBJ2-2
v_call: TRBV14
cdr3_aa: ASSQFRGQGAVTGELF

j_call: TRBJ2-3
v_call: TRBV11-2
cdr3_aa: ASLQGTDTQY

j_call: TRBJ1-4
v_call: TRBV11-2
cdr3_aa: ASSFGGNEKLF

j_call: TRBJ2-5
v_call: TRBV9
cdr3_aa: ASSVGTGETQY

j_call: TRBJ2-5
v_call: TRBV4-3
cdr3_aa: ASSQDLTGGQETQY

j_call: TRBJ2-7
v_call: TRBV7-2
cdr3_aa: ASSFDLGHYEQY

j_call: TRBJ1-1
v_call: TRBV18
cdr3_aa: ASSPREGGGTEAF

j_call: TRBJ2-1
v_call: TRBV27
cdr3_aa: ASSRGGTLEQF

j_call: TRBJ2-1
v_call: TRBV4-1
cdr3_aa: ASSQIAKTSGYNEQF

j_call: TRBJ2-5
v_call: TRBV9
cdr3_aa: ASSVGTSGGSGETQY

j_call: TRBJ2-5
v_call: TRBV2
cdr3_aa: ASSEGLLAGGPVETQY

j_call: TRBJ2-3
v_call: TRBV28
cdr3_aa: ASSLQGKGADTQY

j_call: TRBJ2-2
v_call: TRBV25-1
cdr3_aa: ASRRGSANTGELF

j_call: TRBJ2-5
v_call: TRBV6-5
cdr3_aa: ASSYPGTDGGETQY

j_call: TRBJ1-1
v_call: TRBV5-1
cdr3_aa: ASSFYRDETEAF